A selection of T cell receptor beta chains follows, all from one sample in a study of CD8+ T cells in alopecia areata. The assay was immunoSEQ multiplex PCR, and TCRdb's table has in-frame clones only and misses some. Of about 190,000 clones listed, 50% to 60% were seen once; the top ten hold about 15%. The sample consisted of CD4+ T cells sorted from blood, taken at week 0. The receptors shown here come from a human donor with alopecia areata. CDR3s include the opening cysteine and the closing phenylalanine or tryptophan. Fields, in order: V gene, J gene, CDR3 length, CDR3 protein.

V: TRBV29-1
J: TRBJ2-1
length: 13
CDR3: CSVRQSSYNEQFF

V: TRBV29-1
J: TRBJ1-1
length: 14
CDR3: CSVAPGQLNTEAFF

V: TRBV7-9
J: TRBJ1-2
length: 13
CDR3: CASSLQGSYGYTF

V: TRBV6-6
J: TRBJ1-1
length: 13
CDR3: CASSYAGAAEAFF

V: TRBV14
J: TRBJ1-3
length: 16
CDR3: CASSQDRPGLGNTIYF

V: TRBV7-2
J: TRBJ1-6
length: 18
CDR3: CASSPRARTGAYNSPLHF

V: TRBV5-1
J: TRBJ2-5
length: 13
CDR3: CASSLGQGGEQYF

V: TRBV20-1
J: TRBJ2-1
length: 11
CDR3: CSATPGTEQFF

V: TRBV19
J: TRBJ1-6
length: 15
CDR3: CASQKDRTYNSPLHF

V: TRBV23-1
J: TRBJ2-5
length: 15
CDR3: CASSQNHRGSETQYF

V: TRBV11-2
J: TRBJ1-6
length: 15
CDR3: CASSLYPGGNSPLHF

V: TRBV29-1
J: TRBJ2-5
length: 13
CDR3: CSVEGQLQETQYF

V: TRBV4-2
J: TRBJ1-3
length: 15
CDR3: CASSQDPTSGNTIYF

V: TRBV29-1
J: TRBJ1-1
length: 13
CDR3: CSVFLQMNTEAFF

V: TRBV29-1
J: TRBJ2-7
length: 14
CDR3: CSVGRRGRVYEQYF

V: TRBV4-1
J: TRBJ2-7
length: 14
CDR3: CASSLSGGDYEQYF

V: TRBV5-1
J: TRBJ1-1
length: 13
CDR3: CASSSEANTEAFF

V: TRBV4-2
J: TRBJ2-2
length: 16
CDR3: CASSQETGPMAGELFF

V: TRBV29-1
J: TRBJ1-2
length: 16
CDR3: CSVNLLPGQGFSGYTF

V: TRBV30
J: TRBJ2-7
length: 13
CDR3: CAWSLNRGFGQYF

V: TRBV29-1
J: TRBJ2-3
length: 12
CDR3: CSGRQGGDTQYF

V: TRBV7-2
J: TRBJ2-5
length: 13
CDR3: CASSLSQQETQYF

V: TRBV7-2
J: TRBJ2-7
length: 16
CDR3: CASSPHFQLAGGEQYF

V: TRBV5-1
J: TRBJ2-3
length: 14
CDR3: CASSLEQGRDTQYF

V: TRBV19
J: TRBJ2-2
length: 14
CDR3: CASSGMFGTGELFF

V: TRBV4-2
J: TRBJ2-7
length: 15
CDR3: CASSQGLVSDYEQYF

V: TRBV7-2
J: TRBJ2-1
length: 12
CDR3: CAARQGLGEQFF

V: TRBV5-1
J: TRBJ2-2
length: 11
CDR3: CASSISGELFF

V: TRBV29-1
J: TRBJ2-7
length: 15
CDR3: CSVVPTGTGTYEQYF

V: TRBV7-6
J: TRBJ2-5
length: 16
CDR3: CASSLGGPRFQETQYF

V: TRBV5-1
J: TRBJ1-3
length: 13
CDR3: CASRSGAGNTIYF

V: TRBV19
J: .
length: 15
CDR3: CASSNQGAKQYEQYF

V: TRBV30
J: TRBJ2-7
length: 12
CDR3: CAWSRTAYEQYF

V: TRBV29-1
J: TRBJ2-3
length: 13
CDR3: CSVGDTRTDTQYF

V: TRBV30
J: TRBJ2-5
length: 14
CDR3: CAWSANRDQETQYF

V: TRBV5-6
J: TRBJ1-2
length: 15
CDR3: CASSLRTGLRYGYTF

V: TRBV5-1
J: TRBJ2-3
length: 14
CDR3: CASSLFDSTDTQYF

V: TRBV29-1
J: TRBJ2-7
length: 13
CDR3: CSVAASGGREQYF

V: TRBV29-1
J: TRBJ2-7
length: 11
CDR3: CSAGGWYEQYF

V: TRBV4-1
J: TRBJ2-5
length: 16
CDR3: CASSHERGIRRETQYF

V: TRBV29-1
J: TRBJ2-1
length: 13
CDR3: CSVERRLVDEQFF

V: TRBV18
J: TRBJ2-7
length: 13
CDR3: CASSPPGTYEQYF

V: TRBV9
J: TRBJ1-2
length: 13
CDR3: CASSPDSNYGYTF

V: TRBV7-6
J: TRBJ2-5
length: 14
CDR3: CASSRDRGQETQYF

V: TRBV5-6
J: TRBJ2-5
length: 14
CDR3: CASSLVQAQETQYF

V: TRBV20-1
J: TRBJ1-1
length: 10
CDR3: CSARGTEAFF

V: TRBV4-2
J: TRBJ2-5
length: 20
CDR3: CASSRQWVASGAEAGETQYF

V: TRBV7-9
J: TRBJ1-6
length: 14
CDR3: CASSAAGFGSPLHF

V: TRBV29-1
J: TRBJ2-3
length: 15
CDR3: CSVEFHGGSTDTQYF

V: TRBV11-2
J: TRBJ1-6
length: 16
CDR3: CASSLTPGPGNSPLHF

V: TRBV30
J: TRBJ2-2
length: 13
CDR3: CAWSVIFTGELFF

V: TRBV11-1
J: TRBJ2-5
length: 14
CDR3: CASSFDRVQETQYF

V: TRBV30
J: TRBJ1-4
length: 14
CDR3: CAWSETTTNEKLFF